This paragraph covers one T cell receptor (beta chain) sequence. Its specificity is not known. The sample belongs to a study of OX40 agonist ivuxolimab in advanced cancers. Germline CDR1 reads LNHDA; CDR2 reads SQIVND (reference sequence). V gave up 3 bases and J gave up 3 bases, with 11 bases separating them. The CDR3 is 14 residues long. Data came from immunoSEQ multiplex PCR; TCRdb stores just in-frame clones and leaves some out. The profile covers 7,500 to 10,000 clones, with roughly nine tenths appearing a single time and roughly 12% taken by the ten largest. Study conclusions and caveats: On average, CD8+ T cells showed a greater number of expanded clones than CD4+.

The rearrangement joins TRBV19 to TRBJ2-5, with D possibly being TRBD2 (5 bases). This sample comprised CD4+ or CD8+ T cells sorted from blood, obtained in a trial of the OX40 agonist ivuxolimab. This TCR was sampled from an adult with an advanced solid tumor such as melanoma, head and neck, liver or kidney cancer. The CDR3 region is CASSMLREKETQYF. The CDR3 region has the DNA TGTGCCAGTAGTATGTTGAGGGAGAAAGAGACCCAGTACTTC.